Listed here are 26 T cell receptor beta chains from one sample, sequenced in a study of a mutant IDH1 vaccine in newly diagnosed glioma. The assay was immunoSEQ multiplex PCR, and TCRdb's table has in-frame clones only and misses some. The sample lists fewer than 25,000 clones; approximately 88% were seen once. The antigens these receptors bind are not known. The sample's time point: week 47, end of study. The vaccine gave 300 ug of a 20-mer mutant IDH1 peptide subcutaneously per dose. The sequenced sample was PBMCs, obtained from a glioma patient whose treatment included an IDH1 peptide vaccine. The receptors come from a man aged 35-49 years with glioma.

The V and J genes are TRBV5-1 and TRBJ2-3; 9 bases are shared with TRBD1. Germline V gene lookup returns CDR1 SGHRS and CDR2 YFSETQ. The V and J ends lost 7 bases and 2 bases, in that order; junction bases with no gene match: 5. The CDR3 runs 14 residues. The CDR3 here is CASFTGGSTDTQYF. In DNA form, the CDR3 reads TGCGCCAGCTTTACAGGGGGCTCCACAGATACGCAGTATTTT.

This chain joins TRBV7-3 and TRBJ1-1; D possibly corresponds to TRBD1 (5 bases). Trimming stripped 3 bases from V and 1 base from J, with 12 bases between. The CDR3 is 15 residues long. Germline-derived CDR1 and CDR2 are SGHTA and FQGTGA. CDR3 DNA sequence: TGTGCCAGCAGCTTGGCTGCAGGGTGGAACACTGAAGCTTTCTTT. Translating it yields CASSLAAGWNTEAFF.

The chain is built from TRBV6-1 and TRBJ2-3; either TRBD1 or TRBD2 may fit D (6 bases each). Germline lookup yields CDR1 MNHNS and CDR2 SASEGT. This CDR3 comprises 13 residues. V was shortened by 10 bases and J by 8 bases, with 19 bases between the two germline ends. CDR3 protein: CATEGGTRGTQYF. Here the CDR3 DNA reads TGTGCCACGGAGGGGGGCACACGGGGTACGCAGTATTTT.

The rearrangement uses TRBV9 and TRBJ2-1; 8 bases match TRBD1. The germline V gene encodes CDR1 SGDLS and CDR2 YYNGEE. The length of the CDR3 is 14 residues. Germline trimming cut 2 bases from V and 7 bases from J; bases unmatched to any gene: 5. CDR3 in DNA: TGTGCCAGCAGCGTCGGACAGGGTGATAATGAGCAGTTCTTC. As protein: CASSVGQGDNEQFF.

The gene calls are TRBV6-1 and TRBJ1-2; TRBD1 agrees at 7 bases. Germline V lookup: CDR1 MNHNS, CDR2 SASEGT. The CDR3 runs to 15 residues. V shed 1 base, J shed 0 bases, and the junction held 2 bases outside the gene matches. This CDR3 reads CASSEGDRANYGYTF. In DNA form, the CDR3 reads TGTGCCAGCAGTGAAGGGGACAGAGCTAACTATGGCTACACCTTC.

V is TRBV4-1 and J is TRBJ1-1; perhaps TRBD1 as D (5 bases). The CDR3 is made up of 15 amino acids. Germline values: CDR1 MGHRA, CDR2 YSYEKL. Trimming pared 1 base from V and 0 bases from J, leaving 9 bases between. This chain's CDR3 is CASSQAGGVNTEAFF. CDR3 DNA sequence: TGCGCCAGCAGCCAAGCGGGGGGGGTGAACACTGAAGCTTTCTTT.

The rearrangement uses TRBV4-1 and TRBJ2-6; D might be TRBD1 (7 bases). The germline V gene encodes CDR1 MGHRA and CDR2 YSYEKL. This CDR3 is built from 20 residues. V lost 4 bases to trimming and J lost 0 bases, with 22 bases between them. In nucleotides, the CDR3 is TGCGCCAGCAGCCCTGGATTAAGGGGGCGGGGAAGCTCTGGGGCCAACGTCCTGACTTTC. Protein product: CASSPGLRGRGSSGANVLTF.

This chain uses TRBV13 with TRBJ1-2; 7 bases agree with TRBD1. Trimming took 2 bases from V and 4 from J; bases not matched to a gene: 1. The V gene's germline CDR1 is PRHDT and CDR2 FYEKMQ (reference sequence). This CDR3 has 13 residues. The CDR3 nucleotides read TGTGCCAGCAGCTTATCAGGGGGCTATGGCTACACCTTC. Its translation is CASSLSGGYGYTF.

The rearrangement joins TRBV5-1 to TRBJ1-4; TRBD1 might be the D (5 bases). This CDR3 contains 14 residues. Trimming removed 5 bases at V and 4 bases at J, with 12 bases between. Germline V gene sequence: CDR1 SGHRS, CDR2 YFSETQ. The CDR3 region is CASSLGDLNEKLFF. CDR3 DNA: TGCGCCAGCAGTCTAGGGGACCTTAATGAAAAACTGTTTTTT. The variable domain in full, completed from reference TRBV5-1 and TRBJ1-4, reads KAGVTQTPRYLIKTRGQQVTLSCSPISGHRSVSWYQQTPGQGLQFLFEYFSETQRNKGNFPGRFSGRQFSNSRSEMNVSTLELGDSALYLCASSLGDLNEKLFFGSGTQLSVL.

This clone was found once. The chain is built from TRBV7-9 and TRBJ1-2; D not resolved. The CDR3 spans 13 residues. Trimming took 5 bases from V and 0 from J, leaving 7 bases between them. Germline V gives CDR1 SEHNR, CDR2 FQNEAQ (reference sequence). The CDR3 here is CASSPTANYGYTF. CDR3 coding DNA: TGTGCCAGCAGCCCCACAGCTAACTATGGCTACACCTTC.

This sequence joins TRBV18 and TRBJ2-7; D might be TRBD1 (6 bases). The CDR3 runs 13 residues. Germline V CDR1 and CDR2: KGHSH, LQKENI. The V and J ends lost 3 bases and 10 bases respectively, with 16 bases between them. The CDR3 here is CASSPPGTSQQYF. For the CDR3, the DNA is TGTGCCAGCTCACCGCCCGGGACATCGCAACAGTACTTC.

CDR3 nucleotides: TGTGCCAGCCTAGAGTCTAAGGGGATGTACGAGCAGTACTTC. Its protein product is CASLESKGMYEQYF. The chain employs TRBV2 and TRBJ2-7; perhaps TRBD1 as D (5 bases). CDR1 is SNHLY, CDR2 FYNNEI, per germline. The CDR3 spans 14 residues. Trimming removed 8 bases from V and 4 bases from J, with 18 bases in between.

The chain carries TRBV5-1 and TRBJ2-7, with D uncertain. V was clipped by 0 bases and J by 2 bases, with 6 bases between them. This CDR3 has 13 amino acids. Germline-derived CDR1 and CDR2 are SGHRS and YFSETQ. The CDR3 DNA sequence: TGCGCCAGCAGCTTGGAAATGGCCTACGAGCAGTACTTC. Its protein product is CASSLEMAYEQYF.

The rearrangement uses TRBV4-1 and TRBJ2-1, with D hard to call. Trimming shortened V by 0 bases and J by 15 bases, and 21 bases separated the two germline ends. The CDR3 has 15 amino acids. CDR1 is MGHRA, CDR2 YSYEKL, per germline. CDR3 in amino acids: CASSQERGTTRLGFF. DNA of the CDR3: TGCGCCAGCAGCCAAGAAAGAGGAACGACCCGCCTCGGGTTCTTC.

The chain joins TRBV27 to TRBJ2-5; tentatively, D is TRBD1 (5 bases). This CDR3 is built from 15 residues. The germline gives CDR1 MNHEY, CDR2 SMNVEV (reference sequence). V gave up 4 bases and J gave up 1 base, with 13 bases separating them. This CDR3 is CASSSWTQLQETQYF. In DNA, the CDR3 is TGTGCCAGCAGTTCTTGGACACAACTCCAAGAGACCCAGTACTTC.

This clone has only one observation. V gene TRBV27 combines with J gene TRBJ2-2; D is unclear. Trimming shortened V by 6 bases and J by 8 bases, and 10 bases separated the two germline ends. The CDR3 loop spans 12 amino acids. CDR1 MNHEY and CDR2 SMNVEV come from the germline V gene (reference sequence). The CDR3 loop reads CASSQPHGELFF. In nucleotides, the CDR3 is TGTGCCAGCAGCCAACCCCATGGGGAGCTGTTTTTT.

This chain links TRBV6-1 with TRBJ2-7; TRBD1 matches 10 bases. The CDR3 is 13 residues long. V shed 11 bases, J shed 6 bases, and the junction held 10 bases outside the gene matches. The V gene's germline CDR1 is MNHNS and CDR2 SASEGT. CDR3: CASSGTGVLEQYF. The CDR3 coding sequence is TGTGCCTCCTCCGGGACAGGGGTGCTCGAGCAGTACTTC.

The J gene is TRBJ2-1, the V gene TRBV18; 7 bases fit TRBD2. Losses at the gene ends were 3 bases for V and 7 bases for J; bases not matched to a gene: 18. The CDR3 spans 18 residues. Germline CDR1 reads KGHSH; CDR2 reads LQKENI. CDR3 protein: CASSPGTKASPQGNEQFF. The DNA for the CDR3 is TGTGCCAGCTCACCGGGGACTAAAGCGTCCCCTCAAGGGAATGAGCAGTTCTTC.

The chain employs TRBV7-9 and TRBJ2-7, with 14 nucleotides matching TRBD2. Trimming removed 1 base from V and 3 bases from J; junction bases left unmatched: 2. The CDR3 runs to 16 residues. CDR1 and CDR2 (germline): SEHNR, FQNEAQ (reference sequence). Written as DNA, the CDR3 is TGTGCCAGCAGCTTAGTTGGGACTAGCGGGGGCTACGAGCAGTACTTC. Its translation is CASSLVGTSGGYEQYF.

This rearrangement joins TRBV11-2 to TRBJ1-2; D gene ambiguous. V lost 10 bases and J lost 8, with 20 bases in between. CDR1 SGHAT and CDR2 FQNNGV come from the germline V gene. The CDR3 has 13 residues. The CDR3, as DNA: TGTGCCACCTCCCGTCAAGGTCTGGAGGGCTACACCTTC. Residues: CATSRQGLEGYTF.

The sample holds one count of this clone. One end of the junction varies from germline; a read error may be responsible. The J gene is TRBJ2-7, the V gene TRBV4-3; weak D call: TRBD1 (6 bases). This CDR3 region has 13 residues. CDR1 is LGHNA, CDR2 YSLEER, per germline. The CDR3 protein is CASSQDLDRSVFF. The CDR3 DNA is TGCGCCAGCAGCCAAGATCTTGACAGGTCCGTTTTCTTC.

The CDR3 loop reads CASSSFRAGKNTEAFF. CDR3 bases: TGTGCCAGCAGTTCGTTCAGGGCAGGGAAGAACACTGAAGCTTTCTTT. The chain combines TRBV27 with TRBJ1-1, with TRBD1 as a possible D gene (5 bases). The CDR3 contains 16 residues. Germline V gives CDR1 MNHEY, CDR2 SMNVEV (reference sequence). Between the trimmed V and J ends, which lost 4 bases and 1 base, there was a span of 16 bases.

This CDR3 reads CASSLDHRPGQKAVYYEQYF. CDR3 coding DNA: TGCGCCAGCAGCTTGGATCACCGACCGGGACAGAAGGCGGTATACTACGAGCAGTACTTC. The chain employs TRBV5-1 and TRBJ2-7, with 7 bases matching TRBD1. V dropped 0 bases and J dropped 3; count of bases not matched to a gene: 21. CDR1 is SGHRS, CDR2 YFSETQ, per germline. The CDR3 is 20 amino acids. Based on the CDR3 plus reference TRBV5-1 and TRBJ2-7, the full variable domain is KAGVTQTPRYLIKTRGQQVTLSCSPISGHRSVSWYQQTPGQGLQFLFEYFSETQRNKGNFPGRFSGRQFSNSRSEMNVSTLELGDSALYLCASSLDHRPGQKAVYYEQYFGPGTRLTVT.

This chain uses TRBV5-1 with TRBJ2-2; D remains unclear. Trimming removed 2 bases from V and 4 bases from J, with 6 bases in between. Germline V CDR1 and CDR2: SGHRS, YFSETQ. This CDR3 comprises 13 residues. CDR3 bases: TGCGCCAGCAGCTTCCAGACCACCGGGGAGCTGTTTTTT. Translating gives CASSFQTTGELFF. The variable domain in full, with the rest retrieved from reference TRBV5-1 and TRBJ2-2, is KAGVTQTPRYLIKTRGQQVTLSCSPISGHRSVSWYQQTPGQGLQFLFEYFSETQRNKGNFPGRFSGRQFSNSRSEMNVSTLELGDSALYLCASSFQTTGELFFGEGSRLTVL.

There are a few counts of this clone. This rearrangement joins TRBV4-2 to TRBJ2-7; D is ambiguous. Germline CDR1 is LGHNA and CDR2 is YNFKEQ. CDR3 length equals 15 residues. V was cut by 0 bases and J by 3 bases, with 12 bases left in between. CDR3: CASSQDRQRNYEQYF. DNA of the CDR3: TGTGCCAGCAGCCAAGATCGGCAGCGAAACTACGAGCAGTACTTC.

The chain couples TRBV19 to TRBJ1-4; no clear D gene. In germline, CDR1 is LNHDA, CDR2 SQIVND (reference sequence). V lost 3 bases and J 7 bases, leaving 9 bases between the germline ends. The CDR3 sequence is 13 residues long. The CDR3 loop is CASSMRKTEKLFF. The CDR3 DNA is TGTGCCAGTAGTATGAGGAAAACTGAAAAACTGTTTTTT.